This T cell receptor beta chain derives from a study of CD8+CD57+ T cells in acquired aplastic anemia. General study points: Common to patients and controls were roughly 30 CD8+ CDR3 sequences.

Patients chosen for sequencing had CD8+CD57+ cells that had expanded, as shown by flow cytometry. Each of the patients presented with severe acquired aplastic anemia. Patients had not yet gotten any therapy when their blood was taken for sampling. Germline CDR1 and CDR2: LNHDA and SQIVND (reference sequence). V was shortened by 3 bases and J by 6 bases, with 11 bases between the two germline ends. The CDR3 has 13 residues. A note on this clonotype: No antigen is known for it.

The TCR beta profiling, which covered VDJ combination and CDR3 sequence, was carried out using genomic DNA as the template. Using its own MiXCR run on the reads, TCRdb lists one record per CDR3 protein. The sample yields under 350,000 distinct CDR3 sequences, roughly 61% seen once. Sequenced sample: sorted CD4+, CD8+, or CD8+CD57+ T cells (not recorded which) from PBMCs. The sequence came from a human donor with aplastic anemia. The chain combines TRBV19 with TRBJ1-2; unclear D gene. CDR3 bases: TGTGCCAGTAGTATGATAGGGTTGGATGGCTACACCTTC. Translating it yields CASSMIGLDGYTF.